This passage covers 3 T cell receptor beta chains from one sample sequenced in a study of blood T cell repertoires in COVID-19. Sequencing was performed with immunoSEQ multiplex PCR; in TCRdb, only in-frame clones are kept and a portion is missing. The data contain some 23,000 clones, roughly 90% of them singletons. Sequencing was performed on peripheral blood. These receptor sequences come from a human donor in a cohort sampled during active COVID-19.

The chain joins TRBV27 to TRBJ1-2; 10 nucleotides match TRBD1. This CDR3 region has 18 residues. After removal of 3 bases from V and 7 bases from J, the junction contained 17 bases not matched to a gene. Germline lookup yields CDR1 MNHEY and CDR2 SMNVEV (reference sequence). This CDR3 reads CASSFDPYRDRGSTGYTF. CDR3 bases: TGTGCCAGCAGTTTTGACCCATACCGGGACAGGGGATCGACTGGCTACACCTTC.

This CDR3 reads CASSHRDRNIYNEQFF. CDR3 bases: TGTGCCAGCAGCCACCGGGACAGAAATATTTACAATGAGCAGTTCTTC. The chain links TRBV5-5 to TRBJ2-1, with TRBD1 identical over 7 bases. After removal of 4 bases from V and 4 bases from J, the junction contained 11 bases not matched to a gene. In germline, CDR1 is SGHKS, CDR2 YYEKEE (reference sequence). This CDR3 has 16 residues.

This clone was seen only once. This sample includes further DNA sequences coding for the same CDR3. The chain joins TRBV11-3 to TRBJ1-1, with 7 bases matching TRBD1. There are 14 residues in the CDR3. Germline V gives CDR1 SGHNT, CDR2 YENEEA. J gave up 2 bases and V 5 bases, and 5 bases lay outside the gene matches. CDR3 DNA sequence: TGTGCCAGCAGCCCGGGACAGAGTAACACTGAAGCTTTCTTT. Encoded protein: CASSPGQSNTEAFF.